What follows is one T cell receptor beta chain and its context. Antigen specificity is unknown. The entry originates in a study of cytomegalovirus exposure and HLA in healthy donors. Across the whole study: The early release's HLA-typed donors yielded approximately 85 million unique TCRs. Findings of the study overall: One later analysis reportedly identified an Asian-associated ancestry cluster that showed fewer N-insertions than the roughly 700-donor mean.

PCR was performed using 60 Vbeta and 13 Jbeta primers. Some clones are missing from TCRdb's copy, which holds only in-frame ones; the method was immunoSEQ multiplex PCR. In the table there are about 160,000 clones, 80% of which are singletons. The material sequenced was PBMCs. This TCR was recovered from a man in his late teens or twenties in good health and CMV-seropositive.

CDR3 sequence (DNA): TGTGCCAGCAGCCACGAGGGGGACAGGGCGAATTCACCCCTCCACTTT. Translation gives CASSHEGDRANSPLHF. The chain uses TRBV4-2 and TRBJ1-6, with TRBD1 matching over 9 bases. Trimming cost V 3 bases and J 7 bases; bases outside gene matches: 7. The CDR3 runs to 16 residues. CDR1 is LGHNA, CDR2 YNFKEQ, per germline.